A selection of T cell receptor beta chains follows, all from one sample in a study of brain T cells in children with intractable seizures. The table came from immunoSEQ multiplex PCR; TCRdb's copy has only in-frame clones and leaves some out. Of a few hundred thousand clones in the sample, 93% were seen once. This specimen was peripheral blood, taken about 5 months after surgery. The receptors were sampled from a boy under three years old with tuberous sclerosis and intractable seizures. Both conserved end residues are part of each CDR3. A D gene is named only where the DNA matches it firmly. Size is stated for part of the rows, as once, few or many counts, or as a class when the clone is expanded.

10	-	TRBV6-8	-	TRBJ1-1	CATQVTEAFF	TGTGCCACCCAGGTGACTGAAGCTTTCTTT
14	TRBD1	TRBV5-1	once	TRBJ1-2	CASSFIQGADGYTF	TGCGCCAGCAGCTTCATACAGGGGGCGGATGGCTACACCTTC
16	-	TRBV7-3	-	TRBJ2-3	CASSLGLAEGADTQYF	TGTGCCAGCAGCTTAGGGCTAGCGGAGGGGGCAGATACGCAGTATTTT
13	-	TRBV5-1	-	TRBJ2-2	CASSPHPSEELFF	TGCGCCAGCAGCCCTCATCCCTCCGAAGAGCTGTTTTTT
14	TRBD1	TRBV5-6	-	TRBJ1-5	CASSLAQGNQPQHF	TGTGCCAGCAGCTTGGCACAGGGGAATCAGCCCCAGCATTTT
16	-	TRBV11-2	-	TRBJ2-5	CASSPAVVDRAETQYF	TGTGCCAGCAGCCCAGCCGTGGTAGACCGGGCAGAGACCCAGTACTTC
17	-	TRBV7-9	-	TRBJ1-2	CASSPRDPPSTDYGYTF	TGTGCCAGCAGCCCGCGGGACCCACCCTCCACGGACTATGGCTACACCTTC
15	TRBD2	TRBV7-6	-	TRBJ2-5	CASSRRAGEGETQYF	TGTGCCAGCAGCCGAAGAGCGGGAGAGGGGGAGACCCAGTACTTC
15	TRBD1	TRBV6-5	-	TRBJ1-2	CASRTWTGGIDGYTF	TGTGCCAGCAGAACCTGGACAGGGGGCATTGATGGCTACACCTTC
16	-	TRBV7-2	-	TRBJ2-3	CASSPVWAGLADTQYF	TGTGCCAGCAGCCCCGTTTGGGCGGGGTTGGCAGATACGCAGTATTTT
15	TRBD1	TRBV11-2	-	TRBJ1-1	CASSFNRGLGTEAFF	TGTGCCAGCAGCTTTAACAGGGGGCTCGGCACTGAAGCTTTCTTT
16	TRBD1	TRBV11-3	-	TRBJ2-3	CASSSTFGQGEDTQYF	TGTGCCAGCAGCTCTACCTTCGGGCAGGGGGAAGATACGCAGTATTTT
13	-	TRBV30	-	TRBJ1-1	CAWSFQENTEAFF	TGTGCCTGGAGTTTTCAGGAGAACACTGAAGCTTTCTTT
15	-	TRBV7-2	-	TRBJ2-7	CASSWGTSLSYEQYF	TGTGCCAGCAGCTGGGGGACTTCCCTTTCCTACGAGCAGTACTTC
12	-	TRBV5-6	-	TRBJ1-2	CASSPGRYGYTF	TGTGCCAGCAGCCCCGGGCGCTATGGCTACACCTTC
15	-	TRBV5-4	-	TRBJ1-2	CASSLWIQPRYGYTF	TGTGCCAGCAGCTTATGGATCCAACCGAGATATGGCTACACCTTC
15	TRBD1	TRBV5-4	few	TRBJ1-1	CASSLGQGRATEAFF	TGTGCCAGCAGCCTAGGACAGGGGAGGGCTACTGAAGCTTTCTTT
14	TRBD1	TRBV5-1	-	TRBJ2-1	CASSLGQGYNEQFF	TGCGCCAGCAGCTTGGGACAGGGGTACAATGAGCAGTTCTTC
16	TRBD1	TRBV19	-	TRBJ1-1	CASSWSGGIMNTEAFF	TGTGCCAGTAGTTGGTCAGGGGGGATTATGAACACTGAAGCTTTCTTT
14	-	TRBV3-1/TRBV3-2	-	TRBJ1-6	CASSQVKRESPLHF	TGTGCCAGCAGCCAAGTTAAGAGGGAATCACCCCTCCACTTT
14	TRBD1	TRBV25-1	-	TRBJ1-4	CASSRRDRGEKLFF	TGTGCCAGCAGTCGCCGGGACAGGGGTGAAAAACTGTTTTTT
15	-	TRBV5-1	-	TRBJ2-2	CASSLAGGDTGELFF	TGCGCCAGCAGCTTGGCCGGTGGGGACACCGGGGAGCTGTTTTTT
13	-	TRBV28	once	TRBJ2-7	CASRARSSYEQYF	TGTGCCAGCAGGGCAAGGAGCTCCTACGAGCAGTACTTC
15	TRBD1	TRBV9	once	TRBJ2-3	CASSVLGQGTDTQYF	TGTGCCAGCAGCGTTTTGGGACAGGGCACAGATACGCAGTATTTT
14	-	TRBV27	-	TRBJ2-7	CASRTLSTTYEQYF	TGTGCCAGCAGGACGCTTTCTACTACCTACGAGCAGTACTTC
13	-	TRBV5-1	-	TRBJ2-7	CASSFTLTYEQYF	TGCGCCAGCAGCTTCACCCTGACCTACGAGCAGTACTTC
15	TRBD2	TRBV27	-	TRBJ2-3	CASSREGGPEDTQYF	TGTGCCAGCAGTAGGGAGGGAGGGCCAGAGGATACGCAGTATTTT
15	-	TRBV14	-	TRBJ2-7	CASSQDRSGYNEQYF	TGTGCCAGCAGCCAAGATAGGTCCGGGTACAACGAGCAGTACTTC
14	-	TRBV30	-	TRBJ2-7	CAWSPDSVTYEQYF	TGTGCCTGGAGCCCTGACAGTGTTACCTACGAGCAGTACTTC
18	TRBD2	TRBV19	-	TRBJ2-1	CASSIGTSGRSSYNEQFF	TGTGCCAGTAGTATAGGGACTAGCGGGAGGAGCTCCTACAATGAGCAGTTCTTC
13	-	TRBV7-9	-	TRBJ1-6	CASSLGTTAPLHF	TGTGCCAGCAGCTTAGGGACAACTGCACCCCTCCACTTT
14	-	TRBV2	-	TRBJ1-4	CASTDRRTNEKLFF	TGTGCCAGCACCGACAGGCGTACTAATGAAAAACTGTTTTTT
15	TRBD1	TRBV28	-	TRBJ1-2	CASSATGGARNGYTF	TGTGCCAGCAGTGCTACAGGGGGCGCAAGAAATGGCTACACCTTC
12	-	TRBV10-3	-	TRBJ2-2	CAIRSDGGELFF	TGTGCCATCAGATCGGATGGCGGGGAGCTGTTTTTT
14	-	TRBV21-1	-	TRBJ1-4	CASRAGAQGEKLFF	TGTGCCAGCAGGGCCGGGGCCCAGGGAGAAAAACTGTTTTTT
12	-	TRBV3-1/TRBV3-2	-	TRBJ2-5	CASSLSRETQYF	TGTGCCAGCAGCCTTAGCAGGGAGACCCAGTACTTC
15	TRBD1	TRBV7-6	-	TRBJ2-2	CASSIDRENTGELFF	TGTGCCAGCAGCATCGACAGGGAGAACACCGGGGAGCTGTTTTTT
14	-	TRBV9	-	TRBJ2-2	CASSVQGSTGELFF	TGTGCCAGCAGCGTGCAGGGCTCCACCGGGGAGCTGTTTTTT
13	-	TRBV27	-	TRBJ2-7	CASSTGPIDEQYF	TGTGCCAGCAGCACCGGGCCCATAGACGAGCAGTACTTC
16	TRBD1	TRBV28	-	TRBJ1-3	CASTEGGQGAGNTIYF	TGTGCCAGCACCGAAGGGGGACAGGGGGCTGGAAACACCATATATTTT
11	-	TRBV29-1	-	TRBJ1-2	CSVEAEFGYTF	TGCAGCGTTGAAGCGGAATTTGGCTACACCTTC
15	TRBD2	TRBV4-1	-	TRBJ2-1	CASSQGSGGYNEQFF	TGCGCCAGCAGCCAAGGAAGCGGGGGTTACAATGAGCAGTTCTTC
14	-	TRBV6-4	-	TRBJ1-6	CASSEVEGNSPLHF	TGTGCCAGCAGTGAGGTAGAGGGGAATTCACCCCTCCACTTT